A selection of T cell receptor beta chains follows, all from one sample in a study of blood T cell repertoires in COVID-19. The repertoire was sequenced with immunoSEQ multiplex PCR; TCRdb's copy has only in-frame clones and lacks some. The sample gives around 140,000 clones, about 88% of which show up once; approximately 18% is in the top ten. The sequenced material came from peripheral blood. These receptors were taken from a woman older than 75 with acute or convalescent COVID-19. Each CDR3 is given without its conserved first and last residue. The D gene is left open where the match is weak. Clone size is given for some rows only: seen once, a few or many times, or a class if the clone is expanded.

len,abundance,v_gene,d_gene,j_gene,CDR3aa
12,-,TRBV18,-,TRBJ1-1,ASSPAAGRTEAF
12,-,TRBV19,-,TRBJ2-1,ASSITGNGNEQF
10,-,TRBV19,-,TRBJ2-1,ASSNRFNEQF
13,few,TRBV4-3,-,TRBJ1-5,ASSQDGTQGQPQH
14,-,TRBV19,-,TRBJ2-3,ASKTGSPGSTDTQY
13,-,TRBV5-5,TRBD1,TRBJ1-6,ASSLSTGDNSPLH
12,-,TRBV7-2,TRBD2,TRBJ2-5,ASSPNGGQETQY
13,-,TRBV9,-,TRBJ1-1,ASSVGWGVNTEAF
13,-,TRBV7-9,-,TRBJ2-1,ASSLVGSESNEQF
12,-,TRBV7-8,-,TRBJ1-1,ASSFQGMYTEAF
14,-,TRBV18,-,TRBJ1-2,ASSPPQGRNPYGYT
11,-,TRBV7-2,-,TRBJ2-3,ASSLGSGDTQY
12,-,TRBV10-3,TRBD1,TRBJ2-5,AISERGLGETQY
12,-,TRBV2,-,TRBJ1-2,ASSSRQGLYGYT
14,-,TRBV18,TRBD1,TRBJ2-2,ASSLRTTTGTGELF
15,-,TRBV5-1,-,TRBJ2-7,ASSLVSGQASSYEQY
13,-,TRBV6-2/TRBV6-3,TRBD2,TRBJ2-5,ASSYVSSGKETQY
14,-,TRBV7-2,-,TRBJ2-5,ASSLGTGSYQETQY
13,-,TRBV6-2/TRBV6-3,-,TRBJ1-1,ASSYAGIDTTEAF
10,-,TRBV19,-,TRBJ1-5,ASQRFNQPQH
12,-,TRBV30,-,TRBJ1-1,AWSAGQGGTEAF
14,-,TRBV29-1,TRBD2,TRBJ2-3,SVRAGTSGSTDTQY
15,-,TRBV7-2,TRBD2,TRBJ2-3,ASSLGTSGRDTDTQY
11,-,TRBV18,-,TRBJ2-2,ASSPRGTGELF
14,once,TRBV15,-,TRBJ1-2,ATSRDYGQTNYGYT
13,-,TRBV5-5,-,TRBJ1-6,ASSLSTTGVSPLH
13,-,TRBV4-3,-,TRBJ2-2,ASSQGRGINGELF
12,-,TRBV7-2,TRBD2,TRBJ2-5,ASSGLAGVETQY
12,-,TRBV12-5,-,TRBJ1-1,ASAGGGMNTEAF
16,-,TRBV7-8,TRBD1,TRBJ1-2,ASSPLATGTGVQGRYT
12,-,TRBV6-5,TRBD1,TRBJ2-7,ASSSPGQGYEQY
13,-,TRBV16,-,TRBJ1-1,ASSHFGQRATEAF
12,-,TRBV7-9,-,TRBJ2-7,ASSLVPGVGEQY
12,-,TRBV27,-,TRBJ1-1,ASSLSYSDTEAF
11,-,TRBV12-3/TRBV12-4,-,TRBJ1-5,ASSLWGQEPQH
11,-,TRBV6-5,-,TRBJ1-1,ASSPGQVTEAF
11,few,TRBV29-1,-,TRBJ1-5,SVGDTFNQPQH
13,-,TRBV5-1,TRBD1,TRBJ1-1,ASEEGALPNTEAF
13,once,TRBV30,-,TRBJ1-5,AWSAGHHSNQPQH
11,-,TRBV2,-,TRBJ2-4,ASSARDKNIQY
12,-,TRBV5-6,-,TRBJ2-4,ASSRQLAKNIQY
13,-,TRBV7-2,TRBD1,TRBJ1-1,ASSQSRGRNTEAF
12,once,TRBV3-1/TRBV3-2,TRBD1,TRBJ2-7,ASSKDRGRYEQY
13,once,TRBV18,-,TRBJ1-2,ASSRIGGENYGYT
14,few,TRBV19,-,TRBJ2-1,ASRGGGQSSYNEQF
11,-,TRBV9,TRBD1,TRBJ2-1,ASSPRGRDEQF
13,-,TRBV4-1,-,TRBJ2-1,ASSRSGQSYNEQF
10,-,TRBV7-2,-,TRBJ2-7,ASSSSSYEQY
12,-,TRBV4-1,-,TRBJ2-2,ASSQVLLTGELF
11,few,TRBV18,TRBD1,TRBJ1-1,ASSPQGATEAF
11,-,TRBV7-7,TRBD1,TRBJ2-5,ASSSTGTETQY
13,once,TRBV12-5,TRBD2,TRBJ2-3,ATAGTSGTRDTQY
10,once,TRBV10-2,-,TRBJ1-1,ASAVSGSEAF
15,-,TRBV5-8,-,TRBJ1-1,ASLMTRARRMNTEAF
13,-,TRBV4-1,TRBD1,TRBJ2-7,ASSPNPRDRGEKY
13,-,TRBV4-1,-,TRBJ1-2,ASSQEFAGDYGYT
12,-,TRBV2,-,TRBJ1-5,ASSYRVSNQPQH